The 23 T cell receptor beta chains given below trace back to one sample, sequenced in a study of blood T cell repertoires in COVID-19. The assay was immunoSEQ multiplex PCR, and TCRdb's table has in-frame clones only and misses some. The sample yields 100,000 to 150,000 clones, about 89% seen once. Material for sequencing was peripheral blood. The source of these receptors is a man aged 55 to 69 with COVID-19, enrolled during active disease.

This rearrangement joins TRBV18 to TRBJ2-2, with TRBD1 matching 7 bases. Trimming cost V 3 bases and J 0 bases; bases outside gene matches: 1. Germline V lookup: CDR1 KGHSH, CDR2 LQKENI. This CDR3 contains 15 residues. CDR3 in amino acids: CASSPDRANTGELFF. CDR3 DNA: TGTGCCAGCTCACCCGACAGGGCGAACACCGGGGAGCTGTTTTTT.

V is TRBV5-6 and J is TRBJ1-6; D gene unclear. The CDR3 is made up of 12 amino acids. Trimming cost V 4 bases and J 14 bases, with 13 bases left between them. The germline CDR1 and CDR2 sequences are SGHDT and YYEEEE. The CDR3 here is CASSPRESSLHF. The DNA for the CDR3 is TGTGCCAGCAGCCCTAGAGAGTCCTCCCTCCACTTT.

This clone was observed once. This chain uses TRBV5-6 with TRBJ2-4, with TRBD2 matching over 14 bases. The CDR3 is made up of 16 amino acids. CDR1 is SGHDT, CDR2 YYEEEE, per germline. V dropped 3 bases and J dropped 7; count of bases not matched to a gene: 6. The CDR3 bases are TGTGCCAGCAGCTCTTACCGGACTAGCGGGGGGAACATTCAGTACTTC. Protein sequence: CASSSYRTSGGNIQYF.

The chain links TRBV5-4 to TRBJ2-3, with 8 bases identical to TRBD1. V shed 3 bases and J 1 base; nucleotides not matched to a gene: 1. Germline V gene lookup returns CDR1 SGHNT and CDR2 YYREEE (reference sequence). There are 14 residues in the CDR3. CDR3 residues: CASSSDRGTDTQYF. CDR3 nucleotide sequence: TGTGCCAGCAGCTCGGACAGGGGCACAGATACGCAGTATTTT.

The table lists this clone with a count of one. This chain links TRBV27 with TRBJ1-1; TRBD1 might be the D (5 bases). Germline V gives CDR1 MNHEY, CDR2 SMNVEV (reference sequence). The CDR3 extends over 15 amino acids. With 2 bases removed from V and 1 base from J, the gap between germline ends came to 11 bases. The CDR3 sequence is CASSLPGLQNTEAFF. The DNA for the CDR3 is TGTGCCAGCAGTTTACCGGGACTTCAGAACACTGAAGCTTTCTTT.

The chain carries TRBV5-8 and TRBJ1-3; TRBD1 matches 9 bases. The CDR3 sequence is 18 residues long. CDR1 and CDR2 from the germline V gene are SGHTS and YDEGEE. With 0 bases clipped from V and 1 base from J, the junction kept 8 bases outside the gene matches. The CDR3 reads CASSLVGTGSSSGNTIYF. The CDR3 DNA reads TGTGCCAGCAGCTTGGTTGGGACAGGGAGTTCTTCTGGAAACACCATATATTTT.

This rearrangement joins TRBV5-4 to TRBJ2-5; D may be TRBD2 (7 bases). CDR3 length equals 16 residues. V lost 3 bases and J lost 4, with 19 bases in between. Germline CDR1 is SGHNT and CDR2 is YYREEE (reference sequence). The CDR3: CASSSLGGGLGETQYF. Written as DNA, the CDR3 is TGTGCCAGCAGCTCCCTAGGCGGGGGCCTGGGAGAGACCCAGTACTTC.

CDR3 bases: TGTGCCAGCTCACCACGCCGGACAGGGGATGAAAAACTGTTTTTT. Amino acid sequence: CASSPRRTGDEKLFF. The chain employs TRBV18 and TRBJ1-4, with 9 bases identical to TRBD1. Germline CDR1 and CDR2: KGHSH and LQKENI. With 1 base clipped from V and 6 bases from J, the junction kept 3 bases outside the gene matches. This CDR3 region has 15 residues.

Here the CDR3 reads CASSYSGVSSPLHF. Written as DNA, the CDR3 is TGTGCCAGCAGTTACTCCGGGGTGTCGTCACCCCTCCACTTT. The chain couples TRBV6-5 to TRBJ1-6, with unresolved D. CDR1 is MNHEY and CDR2 is SVGAGI in the germline V gene. Trimming shortened V by 0 bases and J by 10 bases, and 10 bases separated the two germline ends. This CDR3 comprises 14 residues.

The chain recombines TRBV18 with TRBJ1-4; 10 bases fit TRBD1. The CDR3 consists of 15 residues. Germline-derived CDR1 and CDR2 are KGHSH and LQKENI. Trimming removed 0 bases from V and 5 bases from J; junction bases left unmatched: 0. CDR3 coding DNA: TGTGCCAGCTCACCACCGGGACAGGGGAATGAAAAACTGTTTTTT. The encoded protein is CASSPPGQGNEKLFF.

The chain has TRBV5-4 and TRBJ1-2, with TRBD1 identical over 7 bases. The CDR3 has 14 residues. V shed 3 bases and J 8 bases; nucleotides not matched to a gene: 10. In germline, CDR1 is SGHNT, CDR2 YYREEE (reference sequence). The chain's CDR3 is CASSSPTGHVGYTF. DNA for the CDR3: TGTGCCAGCAGCTCGCCGACAGGGCACGTCGGCTACACCTTC.

This clone was recorded only once. This chain uses TRBV7-6 with TRBJ2-3; perhaps TRBD2 as D (5 bases). The germline V gene has CDR1 SGHVS and CDR2 FNYEAQ. V was clipped by 5 bases and J by 5 bases, with 11 bases between them. The CDR3 is 13 amino acids. The CDR3 DNA reads TGTGCCAGCAGCCACTCCCGGGGAGATACGCAGTATTTT. Translation: CASSHSRGDTQYF.

The chain recombines TRBV2 with TRBJ1-1; tentative D call: TRBD1 (6 bases). The CDR3 is 16 amino acids. V was cut by 0 bases and J by 5 bases, with 16 bases left in between. The germline gives CDR1 SNHLY, CDR2 FYNNEI. CDR3 amino acids: CASSEAISGGPTEAFF. CDR3 coding DNA: TGTGCCAGCAGTGAAGCGATTTCTGGGGGCCCGACTGAAGCTTTCTTT.

The rearrangement joins TRBV23-1 to TRBJ1-2; D not resolved. TRBV23-1 is recorded as an ORF, its role being uncertain. Trimming removed 1 base from V and 4 bases from J, with 10 bases in between. CDR3 size: 14 residues. CDR3 loop: CASSQYYGGYGYTF. The CDR3 DNA follows: TGCGCCAGCAGTCAATATTACGGAGGCTATGGCTACACCTTC.

CDR3 region: CASKVSGVEENQPQHF. The CDR3 DNA is TGTGCCAGTAAGGTATCGGGGGTAGAGGAGAATCAGCCCCAGCATTTT. The gene calls are TRBV19 and TRBJ1-5; tentatively, D is TRBD1 (5 bases). Trimming removed 7 bases at V and 4 bases at J, with 20 bases between. The length of the CDR3 is 16 residues. Germline V gives CDR1 LNHDA, CDR2 SQIVND (reference sequence).

The genes are TRBV6-5 and TRBJ1-1, with 7 bases identical to TRBD1. The CDR3 extends over 15 amino acids. Losses at the gene ends were 7 bases for V and 4 bases for J; bases not matched to a gene: 12. Germline V CDR1 and CDR2: MNHEY, SVGAGI. The CDR3 DNA is TGTGCCAGCAAACATACCGGGCAGGGGGTCACTGAAGCTTTCTTT. Translated, it gives CASKHTGQGVTEAFF.

The J gene is TRBJ1-1, the V gene TRBV18; 10 positions match TRBD1. Losses at the gene ends were 3 bases for V and 5 bases for J; bases not matched to a gene: 15. The CDR3 runs 18 residues. Looked up from germline, CDR1 is KGHSH and CDR2 is LQKENI. CDR3 nucleotides: TGTGCCAGCTCACCCCGAATAGTGGGACAGGGGAAGGGAACTGAAGCTTTCTTT. Its translation is CASSPRIVGQGKGTEAFF.

This clone was observed a few times. This chain links TRBV9 with TRBJ1-6, with D unresolved. V gave up 2 bases and J gave up 10 bases, with 13 bases separating them. CDR1 is SGDLS and CDR2 is YYNGEE in the germline V gene. This CDR3 spans 14 amino acids. The CDR3 nucleotides read TGTGCCAGCAGCGTGTTGGCCGCCGAATCACCCCTCCACTTT. This codes for CASSVLAAESPLHF.

The J gene is TRBJ2-7, the V gene TRBV19; the D gene is possibly TRBD2 (6 bases). The CDR3 has 16 amino acids. Per the germline V gene, CDR1 is LNHDA and CDR2 is SQIVND (reference sequence). Trimming cost V 3 bases and J 6 bases, with 21 bases left between them. The CDR3 sequence: CASSIREGKGLGEQYF. Here the CDR3 DNA reads TGTGCCAGTAGTATTAGGGAAGGAAAGGGACTGGGCGAGCAGTACTTC.

This rearrangement joins TRBV12-3 or TRBV12-4 to TRBJ1-1; D unclear. This CDR3 comprises 13 residues. Trimming took off 3 bases at V and 1 base at J, with 6 bases between the two ends. In DNA, the CDR3 is TGTGCCAGCAGTTTTGGGCAGAACACTGAAGCTTTCTTT. Its translation: CASSFGQNTEAFF.

The V and J genes are TRBV27 and TRBJ1-3, with 7 bases that match TRBD1. V shed 5 bases, J shed 3 bases, and the junction held 7 bases outside the gene matches. The V gene's germline CDR1 is MNHEY and CDR2 SMNVEV (reference sequence). The CDR3 totals 15 residues. This chain's CDR3 is CASSPQGFDGNTIYF. CDR3 DNA: TGTGCCAGCAGTCCACAGGGGTTTGATGGAAACACCATATATTTT.

The chain is built from TRBV7-9 and TRBJ2-1; the match to TRBD2 covers 9 bases. The CDR3 consists of 16 residues. CDR1 SEHNR and CDR2 FQNEAQ come from the germline V gene (reference sequence). V gave up 0 bases and J gave up 6 bases; unmatched junction bases: 6. Here the CDR3 reads CASSLALGLAGNEQFF. CDR3 DNA: TGTGCCAGCAGCTTAGCGCTGGGACTAGCAGGCAATGAGCAGTTCTTC.

The CDR3 reads CAWNPGTTWETQYF. CDR3 coding DNA: TGTGCCTGGAACCCCGGGACTACTTGGGAGACCCAGTACTTC. This chain joins TRBV30 and TRBJ2-5, with 7 nucleotides matching TRBD2. CDR3 size: 14 residues. V gave up 4 bases and J gave up 5 bases; unmatched junction bases: 10. From germline, CDR1 is GTSNPN and CDR2 SVGIG (reference sequence).